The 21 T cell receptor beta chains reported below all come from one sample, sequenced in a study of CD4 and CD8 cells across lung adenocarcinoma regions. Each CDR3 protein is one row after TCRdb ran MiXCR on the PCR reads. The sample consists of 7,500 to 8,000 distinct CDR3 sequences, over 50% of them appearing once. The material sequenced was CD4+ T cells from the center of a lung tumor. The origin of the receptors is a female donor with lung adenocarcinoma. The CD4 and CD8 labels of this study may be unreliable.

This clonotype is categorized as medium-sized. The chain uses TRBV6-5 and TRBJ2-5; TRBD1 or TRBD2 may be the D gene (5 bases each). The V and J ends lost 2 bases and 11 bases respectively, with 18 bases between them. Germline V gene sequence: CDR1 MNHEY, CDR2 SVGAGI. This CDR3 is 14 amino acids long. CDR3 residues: CASSYGPGYGEQYF. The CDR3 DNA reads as TGTGCCAGCAGTTACGGACCAGGGTATGGGGAGCAGTACTTC.

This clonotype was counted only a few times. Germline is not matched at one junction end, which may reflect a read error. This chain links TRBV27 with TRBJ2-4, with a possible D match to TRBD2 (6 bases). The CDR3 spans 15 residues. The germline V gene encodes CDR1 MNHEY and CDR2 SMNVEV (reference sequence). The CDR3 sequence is CASTNLGGEEDIQYF. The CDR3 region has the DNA TGTGCCAGCACCAACCTCGGCGGGGAAGAAGACATCCAGTACTTC.

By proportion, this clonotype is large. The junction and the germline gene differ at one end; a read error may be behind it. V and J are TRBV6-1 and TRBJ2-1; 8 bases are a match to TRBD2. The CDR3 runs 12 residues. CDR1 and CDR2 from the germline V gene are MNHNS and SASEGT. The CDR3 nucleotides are TGTGCCAGCAGTGGGGCGAGACTAGCGACGATCTTC. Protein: CASSGARLATIF.

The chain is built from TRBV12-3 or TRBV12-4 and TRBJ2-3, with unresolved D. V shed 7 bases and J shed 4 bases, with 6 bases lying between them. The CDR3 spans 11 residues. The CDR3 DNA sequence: TGTGCCAGCATCCGTTCAGATACGCAGTATTTT. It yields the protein CASIRSDTQYF.

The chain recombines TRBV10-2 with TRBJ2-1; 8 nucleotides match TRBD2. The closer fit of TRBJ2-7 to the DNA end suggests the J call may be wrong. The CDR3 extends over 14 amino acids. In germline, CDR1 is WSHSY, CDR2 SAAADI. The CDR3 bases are TGCGCCAGCAGATCCGGGACTAGATACTACGAGCAGTACTTC. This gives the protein CASRSGTRYYEQYF.

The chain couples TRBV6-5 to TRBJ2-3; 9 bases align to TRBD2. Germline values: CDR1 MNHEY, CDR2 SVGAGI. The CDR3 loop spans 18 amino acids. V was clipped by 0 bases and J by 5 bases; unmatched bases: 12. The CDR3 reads CASSYSRSSGRNGDTQYF. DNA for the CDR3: TGTGCCAGCAGTTACTCGAGGAGCAGCGGGAGGAATGGAGATACGCAGTATTTT.

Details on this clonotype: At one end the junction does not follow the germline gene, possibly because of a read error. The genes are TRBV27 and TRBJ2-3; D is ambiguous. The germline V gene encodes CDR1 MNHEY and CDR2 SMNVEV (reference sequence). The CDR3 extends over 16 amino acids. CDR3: CASRSRVAGDTDTQYF. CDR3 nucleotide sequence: TGTGCCAGCAGGTCGCGAGTAGCCGGTGACACAGATACGCAGTATTTC.

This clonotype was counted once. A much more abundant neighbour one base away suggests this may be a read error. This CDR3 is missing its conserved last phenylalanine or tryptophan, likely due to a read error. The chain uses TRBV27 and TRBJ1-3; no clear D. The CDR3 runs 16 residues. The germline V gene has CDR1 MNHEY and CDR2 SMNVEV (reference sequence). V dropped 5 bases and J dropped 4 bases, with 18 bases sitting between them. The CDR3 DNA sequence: TGTGCCAGCAGTCCCATCCCCCCCTTGCAAGGAAACACCATATATTCT. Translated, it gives CASSPIPPLQGNTIYS.

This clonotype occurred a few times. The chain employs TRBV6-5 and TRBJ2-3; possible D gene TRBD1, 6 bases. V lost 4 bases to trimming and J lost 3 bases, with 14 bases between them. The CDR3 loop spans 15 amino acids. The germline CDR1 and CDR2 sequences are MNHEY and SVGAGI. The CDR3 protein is CASSSRQVGTDTQYF. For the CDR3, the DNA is TGTGCCAGCAGTTCGAGACAGGTCGGTACAGATACGCAGTATTTT.

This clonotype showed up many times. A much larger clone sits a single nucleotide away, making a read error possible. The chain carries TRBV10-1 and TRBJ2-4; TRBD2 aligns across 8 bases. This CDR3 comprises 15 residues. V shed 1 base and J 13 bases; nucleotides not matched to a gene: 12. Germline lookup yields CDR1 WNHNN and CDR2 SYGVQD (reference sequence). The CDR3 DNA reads TGCGCCAGCAGTGAGTTTAGCGGGGACGACAATGAGCAGTACTTC. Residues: CASSEFSGDDNEQYF.

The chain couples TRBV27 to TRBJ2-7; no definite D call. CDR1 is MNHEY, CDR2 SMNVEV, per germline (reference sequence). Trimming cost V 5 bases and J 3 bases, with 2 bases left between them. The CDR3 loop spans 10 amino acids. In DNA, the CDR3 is TGTGCCAGCAGTATCTACGAGCAGTACTTC. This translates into CASSIYEQYF.

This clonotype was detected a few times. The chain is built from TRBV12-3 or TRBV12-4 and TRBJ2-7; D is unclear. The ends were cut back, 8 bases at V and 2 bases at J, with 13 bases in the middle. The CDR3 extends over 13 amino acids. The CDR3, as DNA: TGTGCCAGCGCGCTGGACGCCCCCTACGAGCAGTACTTC. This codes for CASALDAPYEQYF.

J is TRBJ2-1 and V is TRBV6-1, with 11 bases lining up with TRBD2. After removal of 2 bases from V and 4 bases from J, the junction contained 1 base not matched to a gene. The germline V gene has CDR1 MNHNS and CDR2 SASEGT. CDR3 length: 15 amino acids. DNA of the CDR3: TGTGCCAGCAGTGAAATAGCGGGGGGGTACAATGAGCAGTTCTTC. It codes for CASSEIAGGYNEQFF.

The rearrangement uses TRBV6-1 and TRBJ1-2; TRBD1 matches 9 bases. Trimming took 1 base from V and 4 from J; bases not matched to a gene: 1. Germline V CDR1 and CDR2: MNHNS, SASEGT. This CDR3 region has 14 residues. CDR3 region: CASSEVDRGYGYTF. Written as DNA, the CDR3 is TGTGCCAGCAGTGAAGTGGACAGGGGCTATGGCTACACCTTC.

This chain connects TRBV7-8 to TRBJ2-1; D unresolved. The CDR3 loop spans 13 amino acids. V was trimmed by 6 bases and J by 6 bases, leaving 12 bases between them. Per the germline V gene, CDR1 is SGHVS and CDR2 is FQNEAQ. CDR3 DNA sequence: TGTGCCAGCAGGGTCGGGCGAACCAATGAGCAGTTCTTC. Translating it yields CASRVGRTNEQFF. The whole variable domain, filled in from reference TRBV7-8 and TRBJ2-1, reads GAGVSQSPRYKVAKRGQDVALRCDPISGHVSLFWYQQALGQGPEFLTYFQNEAQLDKSGLPSDRFFAERPEGSVSTLKIQRTQQEDSAVYLCASRVGRTNEQFFGPGTRLTVL.

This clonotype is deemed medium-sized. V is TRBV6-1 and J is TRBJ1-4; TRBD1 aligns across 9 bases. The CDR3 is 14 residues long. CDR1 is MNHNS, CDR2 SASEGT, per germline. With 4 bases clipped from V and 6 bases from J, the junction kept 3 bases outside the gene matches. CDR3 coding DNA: TGTGCCAGCAGTGTCGGACAGGGGCATGAAAAACTGTTTTTT. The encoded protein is CASSVGQGHEKLFF.

This chain's CDR3 is CASRTDGTDTQYF. The CDR3 nucleotides read TGTGCCAGCAGGACAGACGGCACAGATACGCAGTATTTT. The V and J genes are TRBV27 and TRBJ2-5, with a possible D match to TRBD1 (5 bases). The J call may be faulty, since TRBJ2-3 better matches the DNA end. Germline CDR1 reads MNHEY; CDR2 reads SMNVEV (reference sequence). This CDR3 has 13 amino acids.

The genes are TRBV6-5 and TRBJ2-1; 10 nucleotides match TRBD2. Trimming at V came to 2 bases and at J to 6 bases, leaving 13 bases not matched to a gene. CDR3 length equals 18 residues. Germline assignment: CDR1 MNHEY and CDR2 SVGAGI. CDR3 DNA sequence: TGTGCCAGCAGTTACCAGGGGGATAAAGCGGGGGGGGGCAATGAGCAGTTCTTC. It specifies CASSYQGDKAGGGNEQFF.

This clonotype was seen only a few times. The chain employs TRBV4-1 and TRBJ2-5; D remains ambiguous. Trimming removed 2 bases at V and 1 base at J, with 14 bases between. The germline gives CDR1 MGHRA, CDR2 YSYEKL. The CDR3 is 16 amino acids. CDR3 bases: TGCGCCAGCAGCCAATTCGCGGCGGAGCCCCAAGAGACCCAGTACTTC. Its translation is CASSQFAAEPQETQYF.

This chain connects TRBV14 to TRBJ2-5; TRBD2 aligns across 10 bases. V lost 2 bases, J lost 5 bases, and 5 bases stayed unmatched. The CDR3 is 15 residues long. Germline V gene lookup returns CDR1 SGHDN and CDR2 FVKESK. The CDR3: CASSQIAGGGETQYF. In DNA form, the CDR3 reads TGTGCCAGCAGCCAAATAGCGGGAGGCGGGGAGACCCAGTACTTC.

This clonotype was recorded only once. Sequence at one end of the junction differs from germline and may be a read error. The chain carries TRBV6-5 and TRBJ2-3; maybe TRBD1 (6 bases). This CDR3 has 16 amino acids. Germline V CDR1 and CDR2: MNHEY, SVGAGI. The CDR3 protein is CACGCGGGGVRDTQYF. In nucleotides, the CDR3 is TGTGCCTGCGGTTGCGGTGGGGGCGGTGTCCGGGATACGCAGTATTTC.